Listed below are T cell receptor beta chains from one sample, sequenced in a study of T cells in Graves' hyperthyroidism and ophthalmopathy. Each CDR3 protein is one row after TCRdb ran MiXCR on the multiplex PCR reads. Of 300,000 to 450,000 distinct CDR3 sequences listed, 15% to 20% are singletons. Sequenced sample: blood. Source of these receptors: a woman in her forties with Graves' ophthalmopathy. CDR3s include the opening cysteine and the closing phenylalanine or tryptophan. Fields, in order: D gene, V gene, CDR3 protein. The D gene is left open where the match is weak.

NA | TRBV30 | CAWSKTAYGYTF
NA | TRBV4-2 | CASSLTRGAAEAFF
TRBD2 | TRBV13 | CASSSSGRAAEQYF
NA | TRBV7-2 | CASSYREGSYEQYF
NA | TRBV7-3 | CASRPGGAGELFF
NA | TRBV20-1 | CSAPRTVTYEQYF
NA | TRBV4-1 | CASSHATQDRRYF
TRBD2 | TRBV7-2 | CASSLGGGSQGQYF
NA | TRBV7-8 | CASSLAQRGEQYF
NA | TRBV2 | CASTPGNTGELFF
NA | TRBV28 | CASYTGNQPQHF
TRBD2 | TRBV28 | CASSFAGGFSYEQYF
TRBD2 | TRBV7-8 | CASSLGAGGQYF
TRBD1 | TRBV12-3/TRBV12-4 | CASSSTGATGELFF
NA | TRBV10-3 | CAISELWWENLDTGELFF
TRBD1 | TRBV27 | CASSLADREPEQYF
TRBD1 | TRBV15 | CATSGGQTQETQYF
TRBD1 | TRBV4-2 | CASGQGDTEAFF
NA | TRBV6-1 | CASTFFQGRETQYF
NA | TRBV20-1 | CSASGVTSGNTIYF
NA | TRBV11-1 | CASSLGQGWGYTGELFF
TRBD1 | TRBV5-1 | CASSKDRPGQGTQYF
NA | TRBV20-1 | CSAQPGPFYF
TRBD1 | TRBV30 | CAWSRQGARGYTF
TRBD1 | TRBV7-3 | CASSLTGGGGQGVNGYTF
NA | TRBV7-2 | CASSRGTLGQPQHF
TRBD1 | TRBV5-1 | CASSQPGQGSGYTF
TRBD2 | TRBV6-2/TRBV6-3 | CASREREAFYEQYF
NA | TRBV6-5 | CASSYSTAGAYEQYF